Listed below are T cell receptor beta chains from one sample, sequenced in a study of post-analysis software for immune sequencing data. One entry per CDR3 protein results from TCRdb running MiXCR on the PCR reads. The table lists fewer than 850,000 distinct CDR3 sequences, approximately 44% of them singletons. The specimen was blood. These receptors were taken from a girl aged 10 to 17 with multiple sclerosis. The CDR3 runs from the conserved cysteine through the conserved F or W. Rows may omit the clone size; those that give it use once, few, many or a size class.

-	TRBV7-2	TRBJ2-3	16	CASSAGLAGGSDTQYF
-	TRBV25-1	-	13	CASSEQITYEQYF
-	TRBV7-3	TRBJ2-2	15	CASSLLAGDTGERFF
-	TRBV6-4	TRBJ2-1	12	CASSGDNDEQFF
-	TRBV20-1	TRBJ2-7	12	CSATPTGYEQYF
once	TRBV11-3	TRBJ2-1	17	CASSLVPGQGIYNEQFF
many	TRBV12-3/TRBV12-4	TRBJ2-7	11	CASSFGDEQYF
-	TRBV29-1	TRBJ2-3	14	CSCAGTGGADTQYF
few	TRBV6-5	TRBJ2-7	15	CASSYGGEWDYEQYF
-	TRBV5-1	TRBJ1-5	18	CASSSRQGSLGSNQPQHF
-	TRBV15	TRBJ2-3	15	CATSRATVGTDTQYF
-	TRBV4-1	TRBJ1-5	16	CASSQEGASSNQPQHF
-	TRBV5-1	-	17	CASSLVGGSGGDYEQYF
-	TRBV12-3/TRBV12-4	TRBJ2-5	15	CASSFGRDGRREQYF
-	TRBV3-1	TRBJ2-7	15	CASSPSSEGWYEQYF
many	TRBV7-8	TRBJ1-5	13	CASSLGRNQPQHF
once	TRBV24-1	TRBJ2-5	17	CATSGATSGPIGETQYF
few	TRBV10-3	TRBJ1-2	12	CAISVDSYGYTF
-	TRBV27	TRBJ2-5	15	CASSSIGRPQETQYF
-	TRBV20-1	TRBJ2-5	14	CSARGEIQAGTQYF
few	TRBV12-3/TRBV12-4	TRBJ2-1	13	CASSFNPLDEQFF
-	TRBV5-6	TRBJ2-1	15	CASSAPGLAGNEQFF